The TCR beta chain described here comes from a study of identical twins. TCRdb recomputed calls from the 5' RACE reads with MiXCR, one row per CDR3 protein. This sample carries approximately 410,000 distinct CDR3 sequences, less than 20% of them seen once, and the ten largest clones take approximately 12%. This clonotype came up a few times. This CDR3 spans 19 amino acids. Germline-derived CDR1 and CDR2 are MDHEN and SYDVKM. The trim removed 2 bases at V and 3 bases at J, leaving 14 bases unmatched. This chain links TRBV28 with TRBJ2-5; TRBD2 matches 11 bases. Sequenced sample: naive T cells sorted from blood. The receptor was derived from a man aged 50 or older in good health. Here the CDR3 reads CASSLPSNGSGRAEETQYF. The DNA of the CDR3 is TGTGCCAGCAGTTTACCGTCCAACGGTAGCGGGAGGGCCGAAGAGACCCAGTACTTC.